The present T cell receptor (beta chain) was sequenced within a study of monozygotic twins with inflammatory bowel disease. The CDR3 is 16 residues long. Per germline, CDR1 SGHRS and CDR2 YFSETQ. Study-level findings and limits: Patient repertoires may carry noise from differing immunosuppressive treatments. TCRbeta diversity (inverse Simpson) was lower in IBD patients than in healthy co-twins.

UMIs that had a 6-nucleotide sample barcode were put in using template switching. TCRdb derives one entry per CDR3 protein from the 5' RACE reads, leaving out DNA. The sample table includes hundreds of thousands of distinct CDR3 sequences. A remark on this clonotype: Antigen unknown.

Phlebotomy per donor yielded a single 2.5 ml blood sample. Sequenced: blood. This chain links TRBV5-1 with TRBJ2-6; TCRdb's D gene call, TRBD1, goes unchecked for lack of DNA. The clonotype originates from a human donor with ulcerative colitis or Crohn's disease, or a healthy co-twin of an affected twin (not recorded which). The CDR3 loop is CASSKPGASGANVLTF.